This entry concerns a single TCR beta chain. The target antigen is unknown. A much larger clone differs by one base, so this may be a read error. One entry per CDR3 protein results from TCRdb running MiXCR on the reads. Found here are about 220,000 distinct CDR3 sequences, roughly 34% of them singletons; the top ten hold around 64%. The source of the sample is a study of T cell repertoires in cytomegalovirus infection. Background on the study: In public TCR beta signatures, there were indications of both CMV infection and matching HLA type.

The sequence was collected from a human donor in good health (CMV status not recorded). Some clones in this sample may be carry-over from other donors' samples. The starting material was CD8+ T cells from cultured PBMCs, obtained from culture after CMV antigen stimulation.

CDR3 amino acids: CANSFRGGSYNEQFF. The CDR3 region has the DNA TGTGCCAACAGCTTTCGGGGAGGCTCCTACAATGAGCAGTTCTTC. The chain couples TRBV7-6 to TRBJ2-1; weak D call: TRBD2 (6 bases). The CDR3 length is 15 residues. Germline V gives CDR1 SGHVS, CDR2 FNYEAQ.